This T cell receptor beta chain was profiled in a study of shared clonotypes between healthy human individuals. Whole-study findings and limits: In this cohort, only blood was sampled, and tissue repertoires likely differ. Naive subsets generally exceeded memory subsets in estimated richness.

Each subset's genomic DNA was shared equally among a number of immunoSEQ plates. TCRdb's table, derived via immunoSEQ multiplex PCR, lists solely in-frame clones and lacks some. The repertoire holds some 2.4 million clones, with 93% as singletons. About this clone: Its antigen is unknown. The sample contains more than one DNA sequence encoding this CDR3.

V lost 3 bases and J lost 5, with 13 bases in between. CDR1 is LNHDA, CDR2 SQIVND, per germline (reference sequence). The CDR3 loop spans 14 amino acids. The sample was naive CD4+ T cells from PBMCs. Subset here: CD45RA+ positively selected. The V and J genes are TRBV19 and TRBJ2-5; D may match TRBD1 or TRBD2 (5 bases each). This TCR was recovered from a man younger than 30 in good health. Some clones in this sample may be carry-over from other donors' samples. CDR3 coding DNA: TGTGCCAGTAGTATTTCGGGGCGTGGGGAGACCCAGTACTTC. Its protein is CASSISGRGETQYF.